This T cell receptor beta chain was identified in a study of blood T cell repertoires in COVID-19. Study details: Collection of acute and convalescent COVID-19 samples took place in the United States, Italy and Spain.

The age range of participants was about 18 to 100 years, with residence in roughly 25 US areas. Original processing notes: The authors estimated nucleated cell counts from reference gene primer amplification. Clones were read by immunoSEQ multiplex PCR, and TCRdb kept only the in-frame ones, dropping some. V, J and clone size are taken as reported in that table, and D and trimming were inferred from the DNA itself. The table includes about 210,000 clones, 81% detected once. The sequenced sample was PBMCs or T cells enriched from blood (not recorded which). This receptor was obtained from a woman between 50 and 59 years old with acute COVID-19.

CDR3 coding DNA: TGTGCCAGTACGTTCAGGGGGACAGGAGGCAATCAGCCCCAGCATTTT. Translating gives CASTFRGTGGNQPQHF. This chain joins TRBV19 and TRBJ1-5, with 8 nucleotides matching TRBD1. CDR1 and CDR2 from the germline V gene are LNHDA and SQIVND (reference sequence). Unmatched junction bases numbered 10, after V lost 7 bases and J lost 2 bases. This CDR3 region has 16 residues.